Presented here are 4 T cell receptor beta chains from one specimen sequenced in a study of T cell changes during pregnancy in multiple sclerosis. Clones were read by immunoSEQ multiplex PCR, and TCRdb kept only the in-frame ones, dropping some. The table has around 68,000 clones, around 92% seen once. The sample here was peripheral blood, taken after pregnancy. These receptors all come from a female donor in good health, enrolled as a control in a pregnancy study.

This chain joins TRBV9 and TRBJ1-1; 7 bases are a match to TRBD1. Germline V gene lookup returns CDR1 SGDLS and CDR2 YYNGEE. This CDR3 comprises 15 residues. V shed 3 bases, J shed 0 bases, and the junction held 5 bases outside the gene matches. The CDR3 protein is CASSAPGTVNTEAFF. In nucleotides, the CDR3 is TGTGCCAGCAGCGCCCCCGGGACAGTGAACACTGAAGCTTTCTTT.

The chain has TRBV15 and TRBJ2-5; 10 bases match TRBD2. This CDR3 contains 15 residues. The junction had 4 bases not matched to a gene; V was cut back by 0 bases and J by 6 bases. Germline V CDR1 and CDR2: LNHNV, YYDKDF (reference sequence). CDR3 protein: CATSRDVSGGKTQYF. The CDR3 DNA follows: TGTGCCACCAGCAGAGATGTTAGCGGGGGGAAGACCCAGTACTTC.

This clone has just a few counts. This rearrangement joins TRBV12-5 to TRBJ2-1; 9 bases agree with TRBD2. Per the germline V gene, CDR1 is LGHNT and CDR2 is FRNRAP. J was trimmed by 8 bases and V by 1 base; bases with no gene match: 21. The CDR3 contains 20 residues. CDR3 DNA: TGTGCTAGTGGTTTGGCGCCCCTCCCTTTGCGGGGGGGGTCTACCTATGAGCAGTTCTTC. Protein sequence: CASGLAPLPLRGGSTYEQFF.

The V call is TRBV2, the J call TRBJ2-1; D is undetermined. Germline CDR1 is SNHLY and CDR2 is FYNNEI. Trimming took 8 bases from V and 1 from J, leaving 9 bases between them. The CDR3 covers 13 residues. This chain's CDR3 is CASEDQSYNEQFF. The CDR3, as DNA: TGTGCCAGCGAGGATCAGTCCTACAATGAGCAGTTCTTC.